A single sample is the source of the 8 T cell receptor beta chains below, sequenced in a study of T cells in Graves' hyperthyroidism and ophthalmopathy (dated 2019 in TCRdb). Preparation of the library involved multiplex PCR. The sample was run on an Illumina HiSeq 2000. The TCR beta CDR3 regions were amplified from the RNA transcripts. The TCR CDR3 was subjected to a first round of RT-PCR using the HTBI primer set and the Qiagen OneStep RT-PCR kit. Clones were called with MiXCR by TCRdb after fastp trimmed the public reads at Q25, and only in-frame beta chains were retained. Here each entry gathers all rows of one CDR3 protein and keeps the most common genes and DNA. This sample lists more than 450,000 distinct CDR3 sequences; roughly 21% were detected once. The top ten constitute about half of the sample. The sequencing input was blood. The receptors come from a man aged 35 to 55 with Graves' ophthalmopathy.

The J gene is TRBJ2-2, the V gene TRBV4-2; the D gene is possibly TRBD1 (6 bases). V was trimmed by 4 bases and J by 1 base, leaving 13 bases between them. CDR1 LGHNA and CDR2 YNFKEQ come from the germline V gene. The CDR3 is 16 amino acids. CDR3 sequence: CASSPSGQKNTGELFF. Written as DNA, the CDR3 is TGTGCCAGCAGCCCAAGCGGACAGAAGAACACCGGGGAGCTGTTTTTT.

There are many counts of this clonotype. The V and J genes are TRBV7-8 and TRBJ2-3; the match to TRBD1 covers 8 bases. Trimming took 4 bases from V and 1 from J; bases not matched to a gene: 7. The CDR3 is 16 residues long. CDR1 SGHVS and CDR2 FQNEAQ come from the germline V gene. The DNA of the CDR3 is TGTGCCAGCAGCTCCTCGACAGGGGTCGGCACAGATACGCAGTATTTT. Translated, it gives CASSSSTGVGTDTQYF.

The chain carries TRBV29-1 and TRBJ1-2; D unclear. V lost 0 bases and J lost 4, with 9 bases in between. CDR3 length: 13 amino acids. In germline, CDR1 is SQVTM, CDR2 ANQGSEA. The CDR3 nucleotides read TGCAGCGTTGAAGAAGGCGTTTCCTATGGCTACACCTTC. This sequence encodes CSVEEGVSYGYTF. The complete variable domain, with remaining parts taken from reference TRBV29-1 and TRBJ1-2, reads SAVISQKPSRDICQRGTSLTIQCQVDSQVTMMFWYRQQPGQSLTLIATANQGSEATYESGFVIDKFPISRPNLTFSTLTVSNMSPEDSSIYLCSVEEGVSYGYTFGSGTRLTVV.

This clonotype was detected ten times or more. This chain links TRBV7-9 with TRBJ2-1, with 7 nucleotides matching TRBD2. Losses at the gene ends were 5 bases for V and 6 bases for J; bases not matched to a gene: 10. The CDR3 contains 15 residues. Germline CDR1 is SEHNR and CDR2 is FQNEAQ (reference sequence). CDR3 sequence: CASSPIRDYRNEQFF. CDR3 nucleotides: TGTGCCAGCAGCCCCATCCGGGACTACCGCAATGAGCAGTTCTTC.

This clonotype was seen many times. The chain has TRBV30 and TRBJ2-3; D call uncertain. From germline, CDR1 is GTSNPN and CDR2 SVGIG (reference sequence). Trimming left V 2 bases short and J 6 bases short, with 12 bases between. The CDR3 totals 13 residues. The DNA of the CDR3 is TGTGCCTGGAGTCCACAGCCGTCCGATACGCAGTATTTT. It translates to CAWSPQPSDTQYF.

This clonotype was seen at least ten times. This chain links TRBV11-2 with TRBJ2-3; D perhaps matches TRBD1 (5 bases). Trimming stripped 4 bases from V and 4 bases from J, with 12 bases between. CDR1 is SGHAT, CDR2 FQNNGV, per germline. The CDR3 is made up of 14 amino acids. CDR3 loop: CASSSIQGADTQYF. The CDR3 DNA follows: TGTGCCAGCAGCTCAATCCAGGGCGCAGATACGCAGTATTTT. The complete variable domain, with remaining parts taken from reference TRBV11-2 and TRBJ2-3, reads EAGVAQSPRYKIIEKRQSVAFWCNPISGHATLYWYQQILGQGPKLLIQFQNNGVVDDSQLPKDRFSAERLKGVDSTLKIQPAKLEDSAVYLCASSSIQGADTQYFGPGTRLTVL.

This clonotype has a count of ten or more. The chain recombines TRBV11-2 with TRBJ2-5; the D gene could be TRBD1 or TRBD2 (6 bases each). In germline, CDR1 is SGHAT, CDR2 FQNNGV. Trimming left V 4 bases short and J 1 base short, with 19 bases between. The CDR3 is made up of 17 amino acids. The CDR3 coding sequence is TGTGCCAGCAGCTCATACCCCCGGGGGCTCACCCAAGAGACCCAGTACTTC. It codes for CASSSYPRGLTQETQYF.

CDR3 sequence (DNA): TGTGCCAGCAGCCGGGACGGATTAAACTATGGCTACACCTTC. It codes for CASSRDGLNYGYTF. The rearrangement links TRBV6-1 to TRBJ1-2, with D perhaps matching TRBD1 (5 bases). Germline CDR1 reads MNHNS; CDR2 reads SASEGT. Trimming pared 6 bases from V and 2 bases from J, leaving 13 bases between. CDR3 length: 14 residues.